The 32 T cell receptor beta chains presented below share a single source sample, sequenced in a study of blood T cells in healthy people across ages. Primed by a sample-barcoded 5' primer and a J-beta primer mix, a second PCR proceeded for about 7 to 12 cycles. TCRdb ran MiXCR on the 5' RACE reads and lists one entry per CDR3 protein. The table records fewer than 800,000 distinct CDR3 sequences, 25% of them present only once. The same data also contributed to another study, on T cells of mothers and their children.

The specimen sequenced was blood. The receptors come from a boy younger than 18 in good health.

V and J are TRBV7-2 and TRBJ2-7; weak D call: TRBD1 (7 bases). CDR3 length equals 14 residues. From germline, CDR1 is SGHTA and CDR2 FQGNSA. With 5 bases removed from V and 3 bases from J, the gap between germline ends came to 14 bases. The CDR3 nucleotides read TGTGCCAGCAGCCGGGGCAGGGGGGACTACGAGCAGTACTTC. It encodes CASSRGRGDYEQYF.

This clonotype was seen many times. The CDR3 DNA reads TGTGCCATCAGTGATATCGGGCTCGTGACGGGAGAGATGAATGAGCAGTTCTTC. Residues: CAISDIGLVTGEMNEQFF. The chain has TRBV10-3 and TRBJ2-1, with a weak D call TRBD2 (6 bases). V was cut by 3 bases and J by 7 bases, with 25 bases left in between. The CDR3 is made up of 18 amino acids. Germline-derived CDR1 and CDR2 are ENHRY and SYGVKD.

V and J are TRBV5-1 and TRBJ2-1, with 10 bases lining up with TRBD2. Looked up from germline, CDR1 is SGHRS and CDR2 is YFSETQ. V lost 4 bases and J lost 4; bases outside the gene matches: 11. CDR3 length equals 17 residues. CDR3 loop: CASSPGTSASPYNEQFF. DNA for the CDR3: TGCGCCAGCAGCCCGGGGACTAGCGCATCGCCTTACAATGAGCAGTTCTTC.

The V gene is TRBV7-2, the J gene TRBJ2-3; TRBD1 agrees at 7 bases. Germline lookup yields CDR1 SGHTA and CDR2 FQGNSA. The CDR3 extends over 17 amino acids. V lost 4 bases to trimming and J lost 1 base; unmatched junction nucleotides: 11. CDR3 loop: CASSYWTGTAGTDTQYF. The CDR3 DNA follows: TGTGCCAGCAGCTACTGGACAGGCACGGCGGGCACAGATACGCAGTATTTT.

The V and J genes are TRBV3-1 and TRBJ2-1; 11 nucleotides match TRBD2. The end of the DNA aligns better with TRBJ2-5, so the J call may be wrong. The CDR3 has 17 residues. The germline CDR1 and CDR2 sequences are LGHDT and YNNKEL (reference sequence). CDR3 sequence reads: CASSQVLAGGKLETQYF. CDR3 nucleotide sequence: TGTGCCAGCAGCCAAGTCCTAGCGGGGGGAAAGTTGGAGACCCAGTACTTC.

This chain joins TRBV12-3 or TRBV12-4 and TRBJ1-3; D call uncertain. V lost 3 bases and J 1 base, leaving 10 bases between the germline ends. CDR3 length equals 15 residues. CDR3 DNA sequence: TGTGCCAGCAGTTTCATGGGGAGGTCTGGAAACACCATATATTTT. Translated: CASSFMGRSGNTIYF.

V and J are TRBV5-1 and TRBJ2-1; 9 nucleotides match TRBD2. The CDR3 is 16 amino acids. Germline V gene lookup returns CDR1 SGHRS and CDR2 YFSETQ. The V and J ends lost 1 base and 8 bases, in that order; junction bases with no gene match: 10. CDR3 amino acids: CASSLIASGVRDEQFF. In DNA, the CDR3 is TGCGCCAGCAGCTTGATCGCTAGCGGGGTACGGGATGAGCAGTTCTTC.

This clonotype was observed a few times. This sequence joins TRBV6-4 and TRBJ2-3; D gene ambiguous. The CDR3 has 13 amino acids. V lost 6 bases, J lost 4 bases, and 11 bases lay in between. Looked up from germline, CDR1 is MRHNA and CDR2 is SNTAGT. DNA for the CDR3: TGTGCCAGCAGGGTATCGGTTCCAGATACGCAGTATTTT. Amino acid sequence: CASRVSVPDTQYF.

This clonotype showed up just a few times. This rearrangement joins TRBV21-1 to TRBJ2-5; the D segment call TRBD2 is taken from the table without a DNA check. Judging by the DNA end, TRBJ2-1 fits better; the J call may be wrong. TRBV21-1 is classified as a pseudogene. CDR3 length equals 18 residues. The CDR3 DNA reads as TGTGCCAGCAGCAAAGCGCCAGGTCCTCCCAGCGGTGGAAATGAGCAGTTCTTC. This sequence encodes CASSKAPGPPSGGNEQFF.

This clonotype was counted between two and nine times. The chain links TRBV5-1 to TRBJ2-3, with D perhaps TRBD2 (6 bases). The CDR3 runs to 18 residues. Per the germline V gene, CDR1 is SGHRS and CDR2 is YFSETQ. The V and J ends lost 1 base and 5 bases respectively, with 23 bases between them. CDR3 sequence: CASSLSVKWRATGDTQYF. CDR3 in DNA: TGCGCCAGCAGCTTGAGCGTGAAATGGAGGGCCACAGGAGATACGCAGTATTTT.

A few counts support this clonotype. The chain couples TRBV7-9 to TRBJ2-6; D perhaps matches TRBD2 (6 bases). The V and J ends lost 6 bases and 4 bases respectively, with 25 bases between them. The CDR3 loop spans 19 amino acids. Looked up from germline, CDR1 is SEHNR and CDR2 is FQNEAQ (reference sequence). CDR3 residues: CASSDLGRLGGAGANVLTF. As DNA, the CDR3 is TGTGCCAGCAGTGATTTAGGACGGCTTGGAGGGGCAGGGGCCAACGTCCTGACTTTC.

This sequence joins TRBV20-1 and TRBJ2-3; 9 positions agree with TRBD2. The CDR3 sequence is 14 residues long. The germline V gene has CDR1 DFQATT and CDR2 SNEGSKA (reference sequence). The ends lost 5 bases at V and 4 bases at J; junction bases unmatched: 7. CDR3 sequence reads: CSAFSGRGADTQYF. The CDR3 DNA reads TGCAGTGCTTTTAGCGGGAGAGGGGCAGATACGCAGTATTTT.

The chain recombines TRBV29-1 with TRBJ2-7, with D unclear. Germline CDR1 is SQVTM and CDR2 is ANQGSEA. V was clipped by 5 bases and J by 2 bases, with 13 bases between them. CDR3 length equals 13 residues. CDR3 residues: CSVRGRQTYEQYF. The CDR3 DNA reads TGCAGCGTTAGAGGCCGCCAGACCTACGAGCAGTACTTC.

A few counts support this clonotype. The chain employs TRBV12-3 or TRBV12-4 and TRBJ2-7, with D possibly TRBD1 on 5 matching bases. V shed 5 bases and J shed 6 bases, with 11 bases lying between them. The CDR3 contains 12 residues. CDR3 residues: CASSLRRGEQYF. The CDR3 nucleotides are TGTGCCAGCAGTCTCCGTAGGGGCGAGCAGTACTTC.

This clonotype was counted between two and nine times. The chain carries TRBV10-3 and TRBJ2-5, with 7 bases matching TRBD2. Germline V gene data show CDR1 as ENHRY and CDR2 as SYGVKD. The length of the CDR3 is 15 residues. With 3 bases clipped from V and 2 bases from J, the junction kept 6 bases outside the gene matches. The CDR3 region has the DNA TGTGCCATCAGTGATTATGGGAGGGAGCAAGAGACCCAGTACTTC. Its protein product is CAISDYGREQETQYF.

This clonotype was counted between two and nine times. Sequence at one end of the junction differs from germline and may be a read error. The chain employs TRBV11-2 and TRBJ2-3; 10 bases match TRBD2. The CDR3 loop spans 16 amino acids. CDR1 and CDR2 (germline): SGHAT, FQNNGV. CDR3 sequence (DNA): TGTGCCAGCAGCCTAGAAGCGGGGGGGTCCACAGATACGCAGTATTTT. It yields the protein CASSLEAGGSTDTQYF.

The chain has TRBV28 and TRBJ2-5; TRBD2 agrees at 14 bases. Trimming removed 5 bases from V and 5 bases from J; junction bases left unmatched: 7. Per germline, CDR1 MDHEN and CDR2 SYDVKM. This CDR3 contains 16 residues. CDR3 residues: CASSQDRTSGRETQYF. Here the CDR3 DNA reads TGTGCCAGCAGTCAAGACCGGACTAGCGGGAGGGAGACCCAGTACTTC.

This clonotype was seen a few times. The rearrangement uses TRBV28 and TRBJ2-5; D gene uncertain. The germline V gene encodes CDR1 MDHEN and CDR2 SYDVKM. This CDR3 is 14 amino acids long. V was pared by 5 bases and J by 2 bases, with 12 bases between. The CDR3 nucleotides are TGTGCCAGCAGTCCCCTCCAGGAGCAAGAGACCCAGTACTTC. Protein sequence: CASSPLQEQETQYF.

The chain combines TRBV6-2 or TRBV6-3 with TRBJ1-5; a weak D match, TRBD1 (6 bases). The CDR3 is 14 residues long. Germline lookup yields CDR1 MNHEY and CDR2 SVGEGT. V dropped 0 bases and J dropped 6 bases, with 9 bases sitting between them. The CDR3 nucleotides are TGTGCCAGCAGTTACTCGACAGGAGCTCAGCCCCAGCATTTT. It codes for CASSYSTGAQPQHF.

This clonotype was observed a handful of times. The V gene is TRBV9, the J gene TRBJ2-7; D unclear. The CDR3 runs 15 residues. CDR1 and CDR2 from the germline V gene are SGDLS and YYNGEE. The germline V and J ends were trimmed by 4 bases and 3 bases, with 17 bases remaining between them. The CDR3 nucleotides read TGTGCCAGCAGCTCCCAACCCGACGCGATCTACGAGCAGTACTTC. Residues: CASSSQPDAIYEQYF.

A few counts support this clonotype. This chain links TRBV3-1 with TRBJ2-5; D tentatively fits TRBD1 or TRBD2 (5 bases each). The J call is in doubt because the DNA end fits TRBJ2-7 better. Germline V CDR1 and CDR2: LGHDT, YNNKEL (reference sequence). The CDR3 sequence is 15 residues long. CDR3 sequence (DNA): TGTGCCAGCAGCCAAGATAGGGACCCCAGGAACGAGCAGTACTTC. Translation gives CASSQDRDPRNEQYF.

For the CDR3, the DNA is TGTGCCAGCAGCTTGGGGGTTCAGAACTATGGCTACACCTTC. Its protein product is CASSLGVQNYGYTF. The J gene is TRBJ1-2, the V gene TRBV9, with TRBD1 as a possible D gene (5 bases). V shed 4 bases and J shed 2 bases, with 12 bases lying between them. Germline CDR1 is SGDLS and CDR2 is YYNGEE. The CDR3 is 14 residues long.

This chain links TRBV15 with TRBJ2-7; 9 positions match TRBD1. CDR3 length: 14 residues. CDR1 is LNHNV and CDR2 is YYDKDF in the germline V gene (reference sequence). V gave up 7 bases and J gave up 5 bases; unmatched junction bases: 9. CDR3 amino acids: CATTPDRGNHEQYF. In DNA, the CDR3 is TGTGCCACCACCCCGGACAGGGGTAATCACGAGCAGTACTTC.

The CDR3 reads CASSYNDGFNTGELFF. DNA for the CDR3: TGTGCCAGCAGTTATAACGACGGATTTAACACCGGGGAGCTGTTTTTT. The rearrangement joins TRBV27 to TRBJ2-2; D is unclear. The CDR3 has 16 residues. Germline V CDR1 and CDR2: MNHEY, SMNVEV (reference sequence). The V end was cut by 4 bases, the J end by 2 bases, with 14 bases between.

This clonotype has only a few counts. V is TRBV12-3 or TRBV12-4 and J is TRBJ2-5; D gene ambiguous. Trimming took off 3 bases at V and 6 bases at J, with 14 bases between the two ends. The length of the CDR3 is 14 residues. The CDR3 reads CASSFGESRKTQYF. For the CDR3, the DNA is TGTGCCAGCAGTTTCGGAGAGTCGAGAAAGACCCAGTACTTC.

The chain carries TRBV10-3 and TRBJ2-3; 8 bases agree with TRBD1. Looked up from germline, CDR1 is ENHRY and CDR2 is SYGVKD. The CDR3 is 15 residues long. Losses at the gene ends were 10 bases for V and 1 base for J; bases not matched to a gene: 10. The CDR3 loop is CATNVDRGGTDTQYF. The DNA of the CDR3 is TGTGCCACCAACGTTGACAGGGGAGGCACAGATACGCAGTATTTT.

CDR3 coding DNA: TGTGCCAGCAGTGTTACCGGGACGAATAACTATGGCTACACCTTC. Amino acid sequence: CASSVTGTNNYGYTF. V and J are TRBV12-3 or TRBV12-4 and TRBJ1-2, with a weak D call TRBD1 (5 bases). V lost 5 bases to trimming and J lost 1 base, with 14 bases between them. CDR3 size: 15 residues.

The chain links TRBV7-8 to TRBJ1-3; maybe TRBD1 (5 bases). The CDR3 has 13 amino acids. Germline CDR1 reads SGHVS; CDR2 reads FQNEAQ. V was trimmed by 4 bases and J by 4 bases, leaving 8 bases between them. The CDR3 protein is CASSSRTGNTIYF. CDR3 coding DNA: TGTGCCAGCAGCTCCCGGACAGGAAACACCATATATTTT. Full variable domain (rest looked up from reference TRBV7-8 and TRBJ1-3): GAGVSQSPRYKVAKRGQDVALRCDPISGHVSLFWYQQALGQGPEFLTYFQNEAQLDKSGLPSDRFFAERPEGSVSTLKIQRTQQEDSAVYLCASSSRTGNTIYFGEGSWLTVV.

CDR3 bases: TGCGCCAGCAGCCAAATTCTCGGGACAGGGAATTCACCCCTCCACTTT. This translates into CASSQILGTGNSPLHF. The J gene is TRBJ1-6, the V gene TRBV4-3; 9 positions agree with TRBD1. V lost 2 bases, J lost 7 bases, and 6 bases stayed unmatched. The CDR3 has 16 residues. Germline values: CDR1 LGHNA, CDR2 YSLEER.

This CDR3 reads CASSQEGDSWDEQYF. The CDR3 nucleotides read TGTGCCAGCAGCCAGGAGGGCGACAGTTGGGACGAGCAGTACTTC. V usage is TRBV3-1 and J usage is TRBJ2-7; D may be TRBD2 (6 bases). From germline, CDR1 is LGHDT and CDR2 YNNKEL (reference sequence). Trimming pared 3 bases from V and 5 bases from J, leaving 17 bases between. The CDR3 consists of 15 residues.

The chain joins TRBV2 to TRBJ1-3; D is unresolved. CDR3 length equals 19 residues. V lost 3 bases and J 2 bases, leaving 23 bases between the germline ends. Germline CDR1 is SNHLY and CDR2 is FYNNEI. CDR3 nucleotides: TGTGCCAGCAGTGACCCCCTAGGTGGTAGAAAAACAGCTGGAAACACCATATATTTT. Translated: CASSDPLGGRKTAGNTIYF.

This clonotype was counted only a few times. V and J are TRBV5-1 and TRBJ2-6; D is unresolved. Germline V lookup: CDR1 SGHRS, CDR2 YFSETQ. V was pared by 0 bases and J by 0 bases, with 13 bases between. This CDR3 region has 18 residues. CDR3 sequence (DNA): TGCGCCAGCAGCTTGGGGGTCGCAGTAAACTCTGGGGCCAACGTCCTGACTTTC. It encodes CASSLGVAVNSGANVLTF.